This T cell receptor beta chain comes out of a study of T cells in Graves' hyperthyroidism and ophthalmopathy (dated by TCRdb to between 2019 and 2020). Regarding the complete study: Peripheral blood samples were taken at initial diagnosis, before any treatment was given. TCR V-J signatures able to tell the groups apart were searched for in a discovery cohort of more than 90 patients, of whom roughly 42 had Graves' ophthalmopathy and some 60 had stable Graves' hyperthyroidism. Whether ophthalmopathy could be predicted prospectively was tested in an independent validation cohort made up of about 18 hyperthyroidism patients plus 17 patients who later progressed to ophthalmopathy. The 100 discovery patients were randomly split 7:3 into training and test sets. In about 6 Graves' hyperthyroidism patients, the study also compared T-cell repertoires from thyroid tissue with T-cell repertoires from blood. After sampling, hyperthyroidism patients received methimazole starting at 30 mg daily, and ophthalmopathy patients received high-dose intravenous methylprednisolone. The paper describes TCR Vbeta CDR3 sequencing of 135 peripheral blood samples, made up of 43 ophthalmopathy patients, around 78 hyperthyroidism patients and roughly 17 progressor patients.

The germline V gene yields SQVTM for CDR1 and ANQGSEA for CDR2. The CDR3, cysteine through phenylalanine, is 12 amino acids long. The DNA shown is the 36-base CDR3, in frame from base 1. V drops 7 bases and J drops 4 bases, leaving 11 bases in between. As for this clonotype: This receptor's antigen is unknown. The sample holds no much larger clone one base away, and base qualities are not on file.

Graves' hyperthyroidism was defined as stable when no progression to ophthalmopathy occurred over 18 months of follow-up. Hyperthyroidism patients were newly diagnosed, with disease duration under 2 months, and aged 18 to 65 years. Exclusion was applied to patients with uncontrolled infections, other autoimmune diseases, pregnancy or lactation. Diagnoses were based on clinical symptoms, serum thyroxine and TRAb, thyroid ultrasound and orbital computed tomography. PBMCs were isolated from approximately 10 ml of fresh peripheral blood by Ficoll-Paque density gradient centrifugation. Trizol reagent was used to extract total RNA, and RNA quality was then checked on an Agilent 2100 Bioanalyzer. Study-wide findings and limitations: Most expanded thyroid clonotypes (frequency above 0.001) were also found in blood, which suggests that blood repertoires may mirror thyroid immune responses. A 13 V-J signature model separated ophthalmopathy from stable hyperthyroidism, with roughly 88% sensitivity and about 81% specificity in cross-validation and 80%/75% in testing. In validation, progression to ophthalmopathy was predicted by the model with around 71% sensitivity and around 76% specificity, a median of roughly six months before onset. Sample size was not statistically predetermined, and investigators were not blinded to group allocation.

The TCR beta CDR3 regions were amplified from RNA transcripts. The first round of RT-PCR for the TCR CDR3 was performed with the HTBI primer set and the Qiagen OneStep RT-PCR kit. Libraries were constructed in a second round of multiplex PCR, after which size selection and purification were performed. Sequencing of the libraries was done on an Illumina HiSeq2000 using paired-end 100 bp reads. The authors processed their data as follows. SOAPnuke was used to process the raw data, removing reads that contained adapters or uncalled bases, had a mean Phred below 15, or lacked an exact match to the constant primer or identifier. High-quality paired reads were merged using COPE v1.2.5, and each unique nucleotide sequence was defined as a clonotype. MiTCR v1.1 was used to align clonotypes to the IMGT TRBV, TRBD and TRBJ reference segments. The analysis included only V-J combinations with a frequency above 0.0001, which together covered around 99% of the repertoires. The TCS score was defined as the ratio of F50 (clonal expansion) to E x V (chaos), calculated using BLOSUM62-based TCRdist between CDR3 peptides within each V-J. Welch's t-statistics and random forest reduced 500 to 650 V-J features to roughly 13, which were used in a naive Bayes classifier (R e1071). TCRdb itself trimmed the public reads at Q25 with fastp, ran MiXCR and retained productive beta chains. Each entry merges the rows of one CDR3 protein and shows their most common DNA and genes. TCRdb assigned the V and J calls; the authors' analysis was not used. The sample table shows hundreds of thousands of distinct CDR3 sequences, and over 15% are seen once. The ten largest account for around a sixth of the sample.

The chain employs TRBV29-1 and TRBJ1-3, with the D gene call left open. The sequenced sample consisted of blood. The TCR comes from a woman between 18 and 29 years old with Graves' hyperthyroidism. The base sequence is TGCAGCGGGATGAACGACGGAAACACCATATATTTT. This is translated as CSGMNDGNTIYF. The entire variable domain, with the stretches around the CDR3 drawn from the reference TRBV29-1 and TRBJ1-3 proteins, is SAVISQKPSRDICQRGTSLTIQCQVDSQVTMMFWYRQQPGQSLTLIATANQGSEATYESGFVIDKFPISRPNLTFSTLTVSNMSPEDSSIYLCSGMNDGNTIYFGEGSWLTVV.